These 2 T cell receptor beta chains originate from one sample sequenced in a study of blood T cell repertoires in COVID-19. Sequencing used immunoSEQ multiplex PCR; TCRdb keeps in-frame clones, though not all of them. Of a few hundred thousand clones in the sample, about 85% were seen once. Sample: PBMCs or T cells enriched from blood (not recorded which). The receptors stem from a woman in her forties or fifties who had recovered from COVID-19.

V and J are TRBV4-2 and TRBJ1-1, with a weak D call TRBD1 (6 bases). This CDR3 comprises 11 residues. From germline, CDR1 is LGHNA and CDR2 YNFKEQ. V shed 6 bases and J shed 8 bases, with 10 bases lying between them. The CDR3 reads CASRVDREAFF. CDR3 nucleotide sequence: TGTGCCAGCAGAGTGGACAGAGAAGCTTTCTTT.

V usage is TRBV7-2 and J usage is TRBJ1-1; D gene uncertain. This CDR3 is 15 amino acids long. Germline V gives CDR1 SGHTA, CDR2 FQGNSA. V was clipped by 1 base and J by 1 base, with 10 bases between them. The CDR3 bases are TGTGCCAGCAGCTTAGGCTTAGTAACGAACACTGAAGCTTTCTTT. Translated: CASSLGLVTNTEAFF.